The present T cell receptor beta chain was sequenced within a study of identical twins. Study-level findings and limits: Beta out-of-frame twin sharing showed a weaker excess. Twins shared out-of-frame alpha sequences with excess low generation probability.

A universal primer site arose from template switching, and cDNA bore unique molecular identifiers. MiXCR, run by TCRdb on the 5' RACE reads, gives a single entry per CDR3 protein. The sample yields a few hundred thousand distinct CDR3 sequences, roughly 9.9% seen once. This clonotype appeared many times. The target antigen is unknown. The germline CDR1 and CDR2 sequences are LGHNA and YNFKEQ. The V end lost 0 bases, the J end lost 6 bases, and 4 bases lay between the germline ends. CDR3 length equals 12 residues. Among all donors, each was a healthy Caucasian. The sample was also linked to a second study, of yellow fever vaccine responses in identical twins.

Sequenced material: PBMCs. This sequence originates from a woman aged 18-29 years in good health. This chain connects TRBV4-2 to TRBJ2-3; D is uncertain. The CDR3 coding sequence is TGTGCCAGCAGCCAAGATACCGATACGCAGTATTTT. This gives the protein CASSQDTDTQYF.